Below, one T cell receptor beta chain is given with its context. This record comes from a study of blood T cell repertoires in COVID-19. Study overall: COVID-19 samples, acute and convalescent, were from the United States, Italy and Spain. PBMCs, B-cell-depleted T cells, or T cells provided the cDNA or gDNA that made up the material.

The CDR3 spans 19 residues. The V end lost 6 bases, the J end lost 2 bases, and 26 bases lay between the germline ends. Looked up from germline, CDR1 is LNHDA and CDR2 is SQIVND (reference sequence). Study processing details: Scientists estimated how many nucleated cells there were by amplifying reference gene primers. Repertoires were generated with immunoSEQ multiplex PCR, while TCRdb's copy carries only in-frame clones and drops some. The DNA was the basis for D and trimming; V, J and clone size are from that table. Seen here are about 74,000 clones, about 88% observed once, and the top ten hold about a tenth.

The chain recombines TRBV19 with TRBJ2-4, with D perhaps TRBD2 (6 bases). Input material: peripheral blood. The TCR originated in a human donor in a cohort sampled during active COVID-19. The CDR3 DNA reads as TGTGCCAGTAGCAAAGAAGGGGTGGGAGGAGCGTCGCCCAAAAACATTCAGTACTTC. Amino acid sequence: CASSKEGVGGASPKNIQYF.